This is a list of T cell receptor beta chains from one sample in a study of T cells expressing NK-cell markers. Reprocessing the 5' RACE reads, TCRdb reports a single entry for every CDR3 protein and omits DNA. This sample's table reports some 600,000 distinct CDR3 sequences. The specimen sequenced was blood T cells: a sorted CD56 or NKG2C T cell subset, CD4+ or CD8+ T cells, or bulk PBMC T cells (not recorded which). These receptors were obtained from a man between 18 and 29 years old in good health. The CDR3 runs from the conserved cysteine through the conserved F or W. The order of the fields is J gene, V gene, CDR3 protein.

j_call: TRBJ1-1; v_call: TRBV13; cdr3_aa: CASSGRTDKMNTEAFF
j_call: TRBJ2-1; v_call: TRBV3-1; cdr3_aa: CASSQVRPSGYNEQFF
j_call: TRBJ1-2; v_call: TRBV12-3/TRBV12-4; cdr3_aa: CASSFRSSDYGYTF
j_call: TRBJ2-1; v_call: TRBV11-2; cdr3_aa: CASSLGQVVMDEQFF
j_call: TRBJ1-6; v_call: TRBV15; cdr3_aa: CATRFTPGRNSPLHF
j_call: TRBJ2-5; v_call: TRBV12-3/TRBV12-4; cdr3_aa: CASRGAAYETQYF
j_call: TRBJ2-5; v_call: TRBV4-3; cdr3_aa: CASSQQRVSTETQYF
j_call: TRBJ2-3; v_call: TRBV5-8; cdr3_aa: CASRWGTDTQYF
j_call: TRBJ2-1; v_call: TRBV12-3/TRBV12-4; cdr3_aa: CASSFRSLAGQFF
j_call: TRBJ1-4; v_call: TRBV29-1; cdr3_aa: CSVTGFPNEKLFF
j_call: TRBJ2-3; v_call: TRBV5-1; cdr3_aa: CASSLYAGLAGETDTQYF
j_call: TRBJ2-1; v_call: TRBV9; cdr3_aa: CASSGTGTSVNEQFF
j_call: TRBJ2-3; v_call: TRBV14; cdr3_aa: CASSPRLQTDTQYF
j_call: TRBJ2-2; v_call: TRBV3-1; cdr3_aa: CASSFRGGSNTGELFF
j_call: TRBJ2-5; v_call: TRBV11-3; cdr3_aa: CASSYRTSRETQYF
j_call: TRBJ2-4; v_call: TRBV12-3/TRBV12-4; cdr3_aa: CASSVAGEFENIQYF
j_call: TRBJ1-1; v_call: TRBV29-1; cdr3_aa: CSVGLILVNTEAFF
j_call: TRBJ2-3; v_call: TRBV11-2; cdr3_aa: CASSRPVGRRFTDTQYF
j_call: TRBJ1-5; v_call: TRBV5-1; cdr3_aa: CASSLGDRGLEQPQHF
j_call: TRBJ2-1; v_call: TRBV20-1; cdr3_aa: CSAPMTSGRTEQFF
j_call: TRBJ2-3; v_call: TRBV27; cdr3_aa: CASSPGTVITDTQYF
j_call: TRBJ1-6; v_call: TRBV7-8; cdr3_aa: CASSLVRDLTSPLHF
j_call: TRBJ2-1; v_call: TRBV5-1; cdr3_aa: CASSNIAGDINEQFF